These 3 T cell receptor beta chains were all obtained from the same sample, sequenced in a study of blood T cell repertoires in COVID-19. Produced via immunoSEQ multiplex PCR; TCRdb's table is partial and in-frame only. Altogether tens of thousands of clones are present, about nine tenths being singletons, with the ten largest covering 23%. The source material was peripheral blood. The receptors derive from an elderly woman in a cohort sampled during active or convalescent COVID-19.

The genes are TRBV5-6 and TRBJ1-3; a weak D match, TRBD1 (6 bases). Trimming cost V 4 bases and J 3 bases, with 17 bases left between them. The CDR3 extends over 16 amino acids. CDR1 and CDR2 (germline): SGHDT, YYEEEE. The CDR3 is CASSIQGSIYGNTIYF. The CDR3 DNA sequence: TGTGCCAGCAGCATCCAGGGGAGTATCTATGGAAACACCATATATTTT.

This chain uses TRBV6-5 with TRBJ1-2; perhaps TRBD1 as D (6 bases). V lost 5 bases and J 3 bases, leaving 13 bases between the germline ends. The germline V gene has CDR1 MNHEY and CDR2 SVGAGI. The CDR3 is made up of 14 amino acids. The CDR3 here is CASSLGGADYGYTF. The CDR3 DNA reads TGTGCCAGCAGTCTTGGGGGGGCAGACTATGGCTACACCTTC.

V usage is TRBV4-3 and J usage is TRBJ1-5; 8 nucleotides align to TRBD1. The CDR3 totals 16 residues. Germline-derived CDR1 and CDR2 are LGHNA and YSLEER. The ends lost 1 base at V and 6 bases at J; junction bases unmatched: 8. The CDR3 coding sequence is TGCGCCAGCAGCCAAGCCCACGGGACAGGAGGTCAGCCCCAGCATTTT. Residues: CASSQAHGTGGQPQHF.